This T cell receptor beta chain is drawn from a study of CD8+ T cells in alopecia areata. General study results and limits: Patients shared TCRs less clearly than mice did, possibly owing to HLA. Scalp clonality decreased significantly with tofacitinib, and so did expanded CD8+ clones among the top 100.

RNA, once extracted, was reverse transcribed into cDNA for use as the sequencing template. Profiled with immunoSEQ multiplex PCR; TCRdb holds only in-frame clones, not every one. The sample lists roughly 120,000 clones, 55% to 60% occurring once. A remark on this clone: Its cognate antigen is unknown.

The sample's treatment: oral pan-JAK inhibitor, 5-10 mg twice daily. Here the sequenced sample was CD4+ T cells sorted from blood, taken at week 24, from a patient treated with tofacitinib. The source is a human donor with alopecia areata.

The CDR3 DNA is TGCAGCGTCGTACGCGGACAGGGTATGTACGAGCAGTACTTC. Protein sequence: CSVVRGQGMYEQYF. The chain has TRBV29-1 and TRBJ2-7, with TRBD1 matching 8 bases. The length of the CDR3 is 14 residues. Germline V gene data show CDR1 as SQVTM and CDR2 as ANQGSEA. The V segment lost 6 bases and the J segment 4 bases; nucleotides outside the gene matches: 11.